What follows are 28 T cell receptor beta chains derived from one specimen sequenced in a study of T cells after yellow fever vaccination. In TCRdb, the 5' RACE reads were re-called with MiXCR into one record per CDR3 protein. The sample yields 150,000 to 200,000 distinct CDR3 sequences, 5.5% to 8% seen once. This specimen was CD4+ T cells sorted from PBMCs, taken on the day of the first yellow fever vaccination. Receptors originate from a man aged 18 to 30 who received the YFV17D yellow fever vaccine.

In its sample, this clonotype was seen many times. The chain links TRBV5-1 to TRBJ2-3, with 8 bases that match TRBD2. The germline V gene has CDR1 SGHRS and CDR2 YFSETQ. This CDR3 has 18 amino acids. The trim removed 0 bases at V and 2 bases at J, leaving 11 bases unmatched. This chain's CDR3 is CASSLVLHSGEFTDTQYF. CDR3 nucleotides: TGCGCCAGCAGCTTGGTACTTCATAGCGGGGAATTCACAGATACGCAGTATTTT.

As for this clonotype: Its ends do not fully match the called genes, so a read error is possible. V is TRBV7-2 and J is TRBJ2-7, with a weak D call TRBD2 (6 bases). The CDR3 loop spans 15 amino acids. The germline gives CDR1 SGHTA, CDR2 FQGNSA. The CDR3 bases are TGTGCCAGCAGCTTAGACGGGGGTGTGAGGGGCGAGCAGCACTTC. Translated, it gives CASSLDGGVRGEQHF.

This clonotype was counted a few times. V is TRBV12-3 or TRBV12-4 and J is TRBJ2-1; D is perhaps TRBD1 or TRBD2 (5 bases each). Trimming cost V 7 bases and J 2 bases, with 21 bases left between them. The CDR3 loop spans 17 amino acids. In DNA form, the CDR3 reads TGTGCCAGCACCCCCCGGCGTCGACGGGGCACCTACAATGAGCAGTTCTTC. This translates into CASTPRRRRGTYNEQFF.

This clonotype has a handful of counts. The chain uses TRBV6-1 and TRBJ1-1; 7 bases match TRBD1. This CDR3 spans 17 amino acids. Unmatched junction bases numbered 9, after V lost 2 bases and J lost 0 bases. The germline V gene encodes CDR1 MNHNS and CDR2 SASEGT. CDR3: CASSEWGRGGMNTEAFF. The CDR3 bases are TGTGCCAGCAGTGAATGGGGCAGGGGGGGGATGAACACTGAAGCTTTCTTT.

This clonotype appeared many times. The chain couples TRBV7-2 to TRBJ2-2, with 8 bases lining up with TRBD1. Trimming at V came to 5 bases and at J to 2 bases, leaving 4 bases not matched to a gene. The CDR3 is made up of 15 amino acids. Germline V gene data show CDR1 as SGHTA and CDR2 as FQGNSA. The CDR3, as DNA: TGTGCCAGCAGCGGTACAGGGGGTAACACCGGGGAGCTGTTTTTT. It specifies CASSGTGGNTGELFF.

This clonotype was picked up a small number of times. The J gene is TRBJ2-3, the V gene TRBV20-1; possible D gene TRBD2, 5 bases. Germline V gene lookup returns CDR1 DFQATT and CDR2 SNEGSKA (reference sequence). The CDR3 contains 13 residues. V was clipped by 3 bases and J by 2 bases, with 9 bases between them. CDR3 region: CSASSDDTDTQYF. In DNA, the CDR3 is TGCAGTGCTAGTAGCGACGACACAGATACGCAGTATTTT.

The chain couples TRBV7-2 to TRBJ1-6, with D perhaps matching TRBD1 (5 bases). The CDR3 is 12 residues long. Germline CDR1 reads SGHTA; CDR2 reads FQGNSA. The V end lost 11 bases, the J end lost 8 bases, and 13 bases lay between the germline ends. CDR3 bases: TGTGCCGTAGGGGCACAGTATTCACCCCTCCACTTT. This sequence encodes CAVGAQYSPLHF.

This clonotype was counted at least ten times. The V and J genes are TRBV12-3 or TRBV12-4 and TRBJ2-3, with D tentatively TRBD1 (5 bases). The CDR3 has 15 residues. Trimming removed 1 base at V and 0 bases at J, with 8 bases between. As DNA, the CDR3 is TGTGCCAGCAGTTTAGGCAGGGTTAGCACAGATACGCAGTATTTT. Protein: CASSLGRVSTDTQYF.

The rearrangement uses TRBV6-1 and TRBJ2-4; 7 nucleotides match TRBD2. V lost 5 bases, J lost 4 bases, and 11 bases stayed unmatched. Per germline, CDR1 MNHNS and CDR2 SASEGT. The CDR3 runs 16 residues. As DNA, the CDR3 is TGTGCCAGCAGTCCCCCTCCCGGGACTACTAAAAACATTCAGTACTTC. Translation: CASSPPPGTTKNIQYF.

This clonotype was seen repeatedly, ten times or more. This chain links TRBV11-2 with TRBJ2-3; D remains unclear. The CDR3 sequence is 14 residues long. Germline V gives CDR1 SGHAT, CDR2 FQNNGV. V lost 5 bases to trimming and J lost 1 base, with 10 bases between them. The CDR3 is CASSRSVGTDTQYF. CDR3 nucleotides: TGTGCCAGCAGCAGGAGTGTTGGCACAGATACGCAGTATTTT.

This clonotype was seen repeatedly, ten times or more. This chain uses TRBV28 with TRBJ2-3, with a weak D call TRBD2 (6 bases). The CDR3 extends over 17 amino acids. The germline gives CDR1 MDHEN, CDR2 SYDVKM. The V end lost 6 bases, the J end lost 8 bases, and 27 bases lay between the germline ends. The CDR3 reads CASSPEGSGDPLGTQYF. As DNA, the CDR3 is TGTGCCAGCAGCCCCGAAGGGTCGGGGGACCCCCTCGGTACGCAGTATTTT. Using reference TRBV28 and TRBJ2-3 for the parts outside the CDR3, the full variable domain is DVKVTQSSRYLVKRTGEKVFLECVQDMDHENMFWYRQDPGLGLRLIYFSYDVKMKEKGDIPEGYSVSREKKERFSLILESASTNQTSMYLCASSPEGSGDPLGTQYFGPGTRLTVL.

V is TRBV29-1 and J is TRBJ2-2; D gene unclear. V lost 4 bases, J lost 3 bases, and 9 bases lay in between. The CDR3 runs to 13 residues. Germline loops: CDR1 SQVTM, CDR2 ANQGSEA. The CDR3 sequence: CSVVKGYTGELFF. For the CDR3, the DNA is TGCAGCGTTGTCAAAGGCTACACCGGGGAGCTGTTTTTT.

The chain employs TRBV30 and TRBJ2-5; the match to TRBD2 covers 8 bases. CDR1 GTSNPN and CDR2 SVGIG come from the germline V gene (reference sequence). The CDR3 consists of 15 residues. V lost 0 bases and J lost 3; bases outside the gene matches: 6. DNA for the CDR3: TGTGCCTGGAGTGTACGCGGGCGGGGGGAAGAGACCCAGTACTTC. It yields the protein CAWSVRGRGEETQYF.

This clonotype was seen at least ten times. The chain joins TRBV3-1 to TRBJ1-2; tentative D call: TRBD1 (5 bases). CDR1 LGHDT and CDR2 YNNKEL come from the germline V gene (reference sequence). This CDR3 has 16 residues. V was shortened by 0 bases and J by 4 bases, with 15 bases between the two germline ends. CDR3 bases: TGTGCCAGCAGCCAAGATCATATCGGCAGGGCCTATGGCTACACCTTC. Amino acids: CASSQDHIGRAYGYTF.

This clonotype was picked up a small number of times. The V call is TRBV7-3, the J call TRBJ1-1; a possible D gene is TRBD1 (6 bases). Between the trimmed V and J ends, which lost 3 bases and 6 bases, there was a span of 14 bases. The CDR3 extends over 14 amino acids. Germline V gives CDR1 SGHTA, CDR2 FQGTGA. The CDR3 region has the DNA TGTGCCAGCAGCTTGACAGGAGGTGCGTCTGAAGCTTTCTTT. This codes for CASSLTGGASEAFF.

The genes are TRBV21-1 and TRBJ1-1; the D call TRBD1 from the table was never checked on the DNA. TRBV21-1 is assigned pseudogene status. This CDR3 contains 13 residues. CDR3 sequence reads: CASRWTGNTEAFF. In DNA, the CDR3 is TGTGCCAGCAGATGGACAGGGAACACTGAAGCTTTCTTT.

The chain is built from TRBV7-9 and TRBJ2-3; tentatively, D is TRBD2 (6 bases). The V and J ends lost 5 bases and 7 bases respectively, with 22 bases between them. The CDR3 consists of 16 residues. Germline V gene lookup returns CDR1 SEHNR and CDR2 FQNEAQ (reference sequence). The CDR3 nucleotides read TGTGCCAGCAGCCCGCGCCTAGCGCCGGGGGTGTATACGCAGTATTTT. This sequence encodes CASSPRLAPGVYTQYF. The full variable domain, in which reference TRBV7-9 and TRBJ2-3 provide the parts outside the CDR3, is DTGVSQNPRHKITKRGQNVTFRCDPISEHNRLYWYRQTLGQGPEFLTYFQNEAQLEKSRLLSDRFSAERPKGSFSTLEIQRTEQGDSAMYLCASSPRLAPGVYTQYFGPGTRLTVL.

J is TRBJ1-5 and V is TRBV6-1; D is uncertain. This CDR3 spans 16 amino acids. The germline gives CDR1 MNHNS, CDR2 SASEGT. The V end lost 0 bases, the J end lost 7 bases, and 16 bases lay between the germline ends. Here the CDR3 DNA reads TGTGCCAGCAGTGAAGCGCCGGGCCGGCGGGAACAGCCCCAGCATTTT. This translates into CASSEAPGRREQPQHF.

The V and J genes are TRBV7-9 and TRBJ2-2; either TRBD1 or TRBD2 may supply D (5 bases each). Germline V gene data show CDR1 as SEHNR and CDR2 as FQNEAQ (reference sequence). The CDR3 has 16 amino acids. V was cut by 5 bases and J by 0 bases, with 13 bases left in between. CDR3 in DNA: TGTGCCAGCAGCATCCCGGGACGGTCGAACACCGGGGAGCTGTTTTTT. It encodes CASSIPGRSNTGELFF.

This clonotype has a handful of counts. The chain is built from TRBV18 and TRBJ2-3, with D possibly matching TRBD1 (6 bases). This CDR3 is built from 16 residues. Germline V gene data show CDR1 as KGHSH and CDR2 as LQKENI. The germline V and J ends were trimmed by 2 bases and 0 bases, with 12 bases remaining between them. CDR3: CASSPNVDSSTDTQYF. CDR3 DNA sequence: TGTGCCAGCTCACCAAATGTGGACAGTAGCACAGATACGCAGTATTTT.

This clonotype was seen ten or more times. V gene TRBV7-3 combines with J gene TRBJ1-1, with a weak D call TRBD1 (6 bases). V shed 2 bases and J shed 5 bases, with 12 bases lying between them. The CDR3 length is 14 residues. The germline V gene encodes CDR1 SGHTA and CDR2 FQGTGA. The CDR3 protein is CASSLGGAETEAFF. The CDR3 DNA follows: TGTGCCAGCAGCTTAGGGGGGGCCGAGACTGAAGCTTTCTTT.

This clonotype was observed at least ten times. The rearrangement uses TRBV7-6 and TRBJ2-1, with a weak D call TRBD2 (5 bases). The germline V gene encodes CDR1 SGHVS and CDR2 FNYEAQ. CDR3 length equals 16 residues. V lost 5 bases, J lost 6 bases, and 20 bases lay in between. CDR3 protein: CASSPLRGRLVNEQFF. The CDR3 DNA is TGTGCCAGCAGCCCTTTACGGGGTAGACTTGTCAATGAGCAGTTCTTC.

This clonotype was seen repeatedly, ten times or more. This chain links TRBV7-9 with TRBJ1-5; no clear D gene. Germline V gives CDR1 SEHNR, CDR2 FQNEAQ (reference sequence). The length of the CDR3 is 12 residues. V was pared by 6 bases and J by 8 bases, with 11 bases between. This CDR3 reads CASSTDRKPQHF. The CDR3 DNA sequence: TGTGCCAGCAGTACTGATAGGAAGCCCCAGCATTTT.

This clonotype was detected many times. This chain joins TRBV24-1 and TRBJ2-3; D is possibly TRBD2 (6 bases). The germline V and J ends were trimmed by 2 bases and 5 bases, with 7 bases remaining between them. The CDR3 covers 13 residues. Germline values: CDR1 KGHDR, CDR2 SFDVKD. The CDR3 sequence: CATSDWRGDTQYF. CDR3 nucleotides: TGTGCCACCAGTGATTGGCGGGGAGATACGCAGTATTTT.

This clonotype was seen repeatedly, ten times or more. The chain employs TRBV7-2 and TRBJ2-1, with 9 bases aligning to TRBD2. The CDR3 runs 14 residues. J gave up 7 bases and V 8 bases, and 9 bases lay outside the gene matches. CDR1 is SGHTA and CDR2 is FQGNSA in the germline V gene. The CDR3 loop reads CASRSGTSTNEQFF. CDR3 DNA sequence: TGTGCCAGCCGATCCGGGACTAGCACAAATGAGCAGTTCTTC.

The chain carries TRBV7-9 and TRBJ1-6, with D hard to call. V was trimmed by 4 bases and J by 8 bases, leaving 15 bases between them. Germline V CDR1 and CDR2: SEHNR, FQNEAQ (reference sequence). The CDR3 has 15 residues. For the CDR3, the DNA is TGTGCCAGCAGCTCTATAAGCCCGTACTATTCACCCCTCCACTTT. This translates into CASSSISPYYSPLHF.

This clonotype has just a few counts. This chain links TRBV3-1 with TRBJ2-5, with D uncertain. Germline CDR1 LGHDT, CDR2 YNNKEL (reference sequence). V gave up 1 base and J gave up 5 bases, with 5 bases separating them. This CDR3 is 12 amino acids long. CDR3 in DNA: TGTGCCAGCAGCCAAGTCGGTGAGACCCAGTACTTC. Protein product: CASSQVGETQYF.

This clonotype was found many times. The chain has TRBV7-9 and TRBJ2-2, with D perhaps TRBD2 (6 bases). The CDR3 runs 15 residues. CDR1 and CDR2 (germline): SEHNR, FQNEAQ (reference sequence). V lost 5 bases, J lost 6 bases, and 16 bases lay in between. The CDR3 coding sequence is TGTGCCAGCAGCCTCAATACGGGGGAGGCCGGGGAGCTGTTTTTT. It specifies CASSLNTGEAGELFF.